The 7 T cell receptor beta chains given below trace back to one sample, sequenced in a study of CD8+CD57+ T cells in acquired aplastic anemia. Genomic DNA, serving as template, underwent TCR beta VDJ and CDR3 profiling. Via MiXCR, TCRdb re-called the reads, giving one row per CDR3 protein. The sample lists over 150,000 distinct CDR3 sequences, 50% to 55% occurring once. Material: sorted CD4+, CD8+, or CD8+CD57+ T cells (not recorded which) from PBMCs. The origin of the receptors is a human donor in good health, serving as a control.

This clonotype has at least ten counts. This rearrangement joins TRBV20-1 to TRBJ2-5, with D perhaps being TRBD1 or TRBD2 (6 bases each). The CDR3 covers 16 residues. With 3 bases removed from V and 2 bases from J, the gap between germline ends came to 19 bases. CDR1 and CDR2 (germline): DFQATT, SNEGSKA (reference sequence). This chain's CDR3 is CSASGTRAGTQETQYF. The DNA of the CDR3 is TGCAGTGCTAGTGGGACGAGGGCGGGGACACAAGAGACCCAGTACTTC.

The chain uses TRBV29-1 and TRBJ2-7; 9 bases agree with TRBD2. The CDR3 runs 15 residues. With V trimmed by 0 bases and J by 4 bases, 7 bases remained unmatched. In germline, CDR1 is SQVTM, CDR2 ANQGSEA. The CDR3 sequence: CSVEDRAGGVYEQYF. CDR3 in DNA: TGCAGCGTTGAAGATCGAGCGGGAGGCGTGTACGAGCAGTACTTC.

Points on this clonotype: Sequence at one end of the junction differs from germline and may be a read error. This chain joins TRBV10-3 and TRBJ2-3, with TRBD2 matching over 8 bases. The CDR3 length is 16 residues. Germline V gene sequence: CDR1 ENHRY, CDR2 SYGVKD. DNA for the CDR3: TGTGCCAGCAGTACACCGACTCCAACGGGACTAGGTACGCAGTATTTT. Amino acid sequence: CASSTPTPTGLGTQYF.

This clonotype was seen a few times. CDR3 in amino acids: CAISAQQGSQATYEQYF. As DNA, the CDR3 is TGTGCCATCAGTGCGCAGCAGGGGAGCCAGGCGACCTACGAGCAGTACTTC. The J gene is TRBJ2-7, the V gene TRBV10-3, with a possible D match to TRBD1 (6 bases). Germline V gene sequence: CDR1 ENHRY, CDR2 SYGVKD. V was clipped by 4 bases and J by 2 bases, with 21 bases between them. The length of the CDR3 is 17 residues.

This chain links TRBV20-1 with TRBJ1-4; the match to TRBD1 covers 9 bases. CDR3 length: 14 amino acids. V was clipped by 3 bases and J by 8 bases; unmatched bases: 7. The germline V gene has CDR1 DFQATT and CDR2 SNEGSKA (reference sequence). The CDR3 nucleotides are TGCAGTGCTAGCGGGACAGGGACCAAGGAAAAACTGTTTTTT. Encoded protein: CSASGTGTKEKLFF.

This clonotype occurred many times. The chain links TRBV7-8 to TRBJ2-7, with D unclear. CDR3 length: 15 residues. Germline loops: CDR1 SGHVS, CDR2 FQNEAQ. The V gene lost 0 bases and the J gene lost 2 bases, with 11 bases spanning the gap. Here the CDR3 DNA reads TGTGCCAGCAGCTTAGCAAGACTGCCCGCCTACGAGCAGTACTTC. The encoded protein is CASSLARLPAYEQYF. The full variable domain, completed using reference TRBV7-8 and TRBJ2-7, is GAGVSQSPRYKVAKRGQDVALRCDPISGHVSLFWYQQALGQGPEFLTYFQNEAQLDKSGLPSDRFFAERPEGSVSTLKIQRTQQEDSAVYLCASSLARLPAYEQYFGPGTRLTVT.

Of note for this clonotype: With a much larger clone just one base away, this may be a read error. The chain uses TRBV12-3 or TRBV12-4 and TRBJ1-2, with TRBD1 identical over 11 bases. The CDR3 spans 15 residues. J was trimmed by 5 bases and V by 5 bases; bases with no gene match: 7. CDR3 sequence reads: CASSPRTGGGYGYTF. The DNA of the CDR3 is TGTGCCAGCAGTCCCCGGACAGGGGGCGGTTATGGCTACACCTTC.